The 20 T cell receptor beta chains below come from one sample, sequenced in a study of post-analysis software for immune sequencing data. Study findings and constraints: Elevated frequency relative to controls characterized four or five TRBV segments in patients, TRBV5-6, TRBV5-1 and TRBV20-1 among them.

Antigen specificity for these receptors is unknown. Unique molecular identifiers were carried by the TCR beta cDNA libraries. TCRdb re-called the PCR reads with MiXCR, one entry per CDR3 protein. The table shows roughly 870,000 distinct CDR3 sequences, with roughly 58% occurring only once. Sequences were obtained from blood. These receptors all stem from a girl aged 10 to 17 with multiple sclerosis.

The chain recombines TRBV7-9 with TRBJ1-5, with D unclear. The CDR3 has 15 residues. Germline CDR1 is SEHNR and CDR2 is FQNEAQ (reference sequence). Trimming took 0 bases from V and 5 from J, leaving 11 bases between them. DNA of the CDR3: TGTGCCAGCAGCTTAGCGTCAGCAGGCGATCAGCCCCAGCATTTT. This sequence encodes CASSLASAGDQPQHF.

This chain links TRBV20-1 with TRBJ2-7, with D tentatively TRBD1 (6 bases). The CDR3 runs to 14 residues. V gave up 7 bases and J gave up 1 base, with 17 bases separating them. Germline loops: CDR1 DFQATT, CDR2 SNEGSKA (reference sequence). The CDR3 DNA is TGCAGTGGACGGTGGGACACCAAGTCCTACGAGCAGTACTTC. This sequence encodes CSGRWDTKSYEQYF.

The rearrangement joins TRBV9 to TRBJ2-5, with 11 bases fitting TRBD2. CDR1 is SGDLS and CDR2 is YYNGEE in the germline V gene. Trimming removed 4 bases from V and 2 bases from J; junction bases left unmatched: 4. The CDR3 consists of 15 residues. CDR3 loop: CASSTGLAVQETQYF. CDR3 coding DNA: TGTGCCAGCAGCACGGGACTAGCGGTTCAAGAGACCCAGTACTTC.

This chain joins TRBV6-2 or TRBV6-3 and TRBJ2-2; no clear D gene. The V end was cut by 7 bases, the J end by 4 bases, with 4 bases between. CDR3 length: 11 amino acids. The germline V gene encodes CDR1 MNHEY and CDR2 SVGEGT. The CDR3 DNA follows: TGTGCCAGCACACGCACCGGGGAGCTGTTTTTT. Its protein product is CASTRTGELFF.

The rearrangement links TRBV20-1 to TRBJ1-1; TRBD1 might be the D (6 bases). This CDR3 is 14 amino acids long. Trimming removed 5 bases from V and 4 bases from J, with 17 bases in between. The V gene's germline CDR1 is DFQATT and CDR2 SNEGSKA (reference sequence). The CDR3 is CSAPGDTASTEAFF. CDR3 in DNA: TGCAGTGCTCCAGGGGACACGGCGAGCACTGAAGCTTTCTTT.

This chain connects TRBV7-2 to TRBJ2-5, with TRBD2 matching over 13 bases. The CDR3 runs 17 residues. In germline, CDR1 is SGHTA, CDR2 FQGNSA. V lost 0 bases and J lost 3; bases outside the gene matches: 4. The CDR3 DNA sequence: TGTGCCAGCAGCTTAGCGAGGACTAGCGGGGGCAAAGAGACCCAGTACTTC. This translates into CASSLARTSGGKETQYF.

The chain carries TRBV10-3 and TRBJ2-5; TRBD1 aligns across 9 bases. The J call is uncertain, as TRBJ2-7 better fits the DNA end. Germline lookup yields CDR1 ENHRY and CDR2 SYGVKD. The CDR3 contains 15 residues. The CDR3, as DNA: TGTGCCATCAGTGGTGAGGGACAGGGACCCTACGAGCAGTACTTC. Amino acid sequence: CAISGEGQGPYEQYF.

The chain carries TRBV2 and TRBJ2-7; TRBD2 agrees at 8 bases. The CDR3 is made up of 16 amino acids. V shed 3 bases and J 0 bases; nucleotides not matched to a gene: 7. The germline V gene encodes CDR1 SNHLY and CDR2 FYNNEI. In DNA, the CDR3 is TGTGCCAGCAGTGATACTAGCGGCCAGAGCTCCTACGAGCAGTACTTC. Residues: CASSDTSGQSSYEQYF.

CDR3 nucleotides: TGCAGCGTTGAACCTCTTCAATACGGCTACACCTTC. Translating it yields CSVEPLQYGYTF. The chain joins TRBV29-1 to TRBJ1-2; no clear D. The CDR3 contains 12 residues. Germline lookup yields CDR1 SQVTM and CDR2 ANQGSEA. The V end was cut by 2 bases, the J end by 8 bases, with 12 bases between.

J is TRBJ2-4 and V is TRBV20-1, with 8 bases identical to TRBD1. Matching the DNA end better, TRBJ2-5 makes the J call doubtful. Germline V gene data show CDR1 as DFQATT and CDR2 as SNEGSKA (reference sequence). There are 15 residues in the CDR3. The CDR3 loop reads CSARGLLDREETQYF. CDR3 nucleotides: TGCAGTGCTAGAGGCCTCTTGGACAGGGAGGAGACCCAGTACTTC.

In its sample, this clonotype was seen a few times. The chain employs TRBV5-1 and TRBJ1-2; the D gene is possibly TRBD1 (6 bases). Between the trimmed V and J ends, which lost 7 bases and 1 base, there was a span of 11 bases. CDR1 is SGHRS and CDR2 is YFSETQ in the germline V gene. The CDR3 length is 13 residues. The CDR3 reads CASSDSFNYGYTF. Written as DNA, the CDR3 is TGCGCCAGCTCGGACAGTTTTAACTATGGCTACACCTTC.

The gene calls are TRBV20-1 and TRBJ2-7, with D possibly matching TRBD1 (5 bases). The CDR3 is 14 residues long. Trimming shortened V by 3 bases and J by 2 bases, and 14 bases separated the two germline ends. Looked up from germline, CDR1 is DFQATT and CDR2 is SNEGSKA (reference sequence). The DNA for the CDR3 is TGCAGTGCTAGGGCGGACATCCGCACCTACGAGCAGTACTTC. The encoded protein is CSARADIRTYEQYF.

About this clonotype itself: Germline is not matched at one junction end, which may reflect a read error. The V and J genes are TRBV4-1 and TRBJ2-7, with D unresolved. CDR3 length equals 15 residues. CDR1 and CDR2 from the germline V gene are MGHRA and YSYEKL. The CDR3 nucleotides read TGCACCAGCAGCCGTGATGGGTTTGGGCTCTACGAGCAGTACTTC. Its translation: CTSSRDGFGLYEQYF.

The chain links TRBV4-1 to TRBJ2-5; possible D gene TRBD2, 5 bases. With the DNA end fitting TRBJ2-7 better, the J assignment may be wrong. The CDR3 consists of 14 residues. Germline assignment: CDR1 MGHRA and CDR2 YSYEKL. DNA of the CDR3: TGCGCCAGCAGCCAAGTGGGTAGCCGGGGCGAGCAGTACTTC. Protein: CASSQVGSRGEQYF.

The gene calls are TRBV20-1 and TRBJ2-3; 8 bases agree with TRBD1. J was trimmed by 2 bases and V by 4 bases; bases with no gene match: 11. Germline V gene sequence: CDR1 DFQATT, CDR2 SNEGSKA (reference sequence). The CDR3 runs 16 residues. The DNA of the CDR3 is TGCAGTGCTACCTCCCTCAGGGGGCCCTACACAGATACGCAGTATTTT. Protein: CSATSLRGPYTDTQYF.

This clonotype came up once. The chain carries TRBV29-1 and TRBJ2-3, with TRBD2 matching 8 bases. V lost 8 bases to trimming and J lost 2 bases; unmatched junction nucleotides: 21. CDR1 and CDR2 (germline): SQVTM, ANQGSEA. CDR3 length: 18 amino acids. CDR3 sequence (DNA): TGCAGCATTCCCCCATTCGGGCTAGCGGGCTGGGACACAGATACGCAGTATTTT. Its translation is CSIPPFGLAGWDTDTQYF.

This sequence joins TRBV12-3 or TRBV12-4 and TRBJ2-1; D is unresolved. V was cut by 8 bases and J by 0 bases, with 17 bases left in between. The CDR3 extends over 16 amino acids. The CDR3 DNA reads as TGTGCCAGCGGCGTTTGGGGATCACTCTCCTACAATGAGCAGTTCTTC. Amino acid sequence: CASGVWGSLSYNEQFF.

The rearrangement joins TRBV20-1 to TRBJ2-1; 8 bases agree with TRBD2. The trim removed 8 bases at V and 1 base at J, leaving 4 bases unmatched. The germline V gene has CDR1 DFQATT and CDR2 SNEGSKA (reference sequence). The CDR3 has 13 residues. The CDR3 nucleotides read TGCAGTTCGCGGGAGGTGTCCTACAATGAGCAGTTCTTC. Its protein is CSSREVSYNEQFF.

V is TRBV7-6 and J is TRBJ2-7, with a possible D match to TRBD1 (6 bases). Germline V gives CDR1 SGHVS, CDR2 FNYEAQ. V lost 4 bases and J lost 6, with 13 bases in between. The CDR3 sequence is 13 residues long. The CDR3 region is CASSSIGTSEQYF. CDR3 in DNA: TGTGCCAGCAGCTCGATAGGGACAAGCGAGCAGTACTTC.

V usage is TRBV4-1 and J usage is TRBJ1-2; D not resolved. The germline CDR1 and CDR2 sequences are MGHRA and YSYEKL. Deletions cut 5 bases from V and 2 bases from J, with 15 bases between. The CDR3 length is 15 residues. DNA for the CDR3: TGCGCCAGCAGCGGCCGCGGGCGTTGGAACTATGGCTACACCTTC. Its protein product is CASSGRGRWNYGYTF.